This T cell receptor beta chain was documented in a study of shared clonotypes between healthy human individuals. Some clones are missing from TCRdb's copy, which holds only in-frame ones; the method was immunoSEQ multiplex PCR. The table lists roughly 850,000 clones, around 96% of them singletons, with about 0.21% in the top ten. Germline V lookup: CDR1 SGHDN, CDR2 FVKESK. There are 20 residues in the CDR3. The ends lost 4 bases at V and 0 bases at J; junction bases unmatched: 17. Cells designated naive CD8 were CD45RO-negative and were positively selected for CCR7, with terminally differentiated effector memory CD45RA+ cells excluded.

The chain links TRBV14 to TRBJ2-2; the match to TRBD2 covers 7 bases. This TCR was recovered from a man aged 25 to 40 in good health. Source material: naive CD8+ T cells sorted from blood. The CDR3 region is CASSPYRGGRDYANTGELFF. In nucleotides, the CDR3 is TGTGCCAGCAGCCCCTATCGCGGCGGGAGAGACTACGCGAACACCGGGGAGCTGTTTTTT.